This TCR beta chain derives from a study of cytomegalovirus exposure and HLA in healthy donors. On the study more broadly: Assignment to the Caucasian-associated ancestry cluster applied to less than 85% of the approximately 360 genotyped donors. Study-level results: Researchers reported in a later analysis that a missense DCLRE1C variant was tied to TCR beta V- and J-gene trimming.

Worth noting for this clone: Its target is unknown.

The PCR used 60 Vbeta and 13 Jbeta primers. Only in-frame clones appear in the TCRdb table, and some are missing; sequencing was by immunoSEQ multiplex PCR. Here the sample spans approximately 130,000 clones, around 78% being singletons. This CDR3 has 16 amino acids. Looked up from germline, CDR1 is MNHEY and CDR2 is SMNVEV (reference sequence). The ends lost 5 bases at V and 5 bases at J; junction bases unmatched: 13. This TCR was recovered from a man aged 40-49 years in good health and CMV-seronegative. This chain uses TRBV27 with TRBJ2-7, with 9 bases that match TRBD2. Source material: PBMCs. As DNA, the CDR3 is TGTGCCAGCAGTCCGTTACTAGCGGGCGTTAATCACGAGCAGTACTTC. It translates to CASSPLLAGVNHEQYF.